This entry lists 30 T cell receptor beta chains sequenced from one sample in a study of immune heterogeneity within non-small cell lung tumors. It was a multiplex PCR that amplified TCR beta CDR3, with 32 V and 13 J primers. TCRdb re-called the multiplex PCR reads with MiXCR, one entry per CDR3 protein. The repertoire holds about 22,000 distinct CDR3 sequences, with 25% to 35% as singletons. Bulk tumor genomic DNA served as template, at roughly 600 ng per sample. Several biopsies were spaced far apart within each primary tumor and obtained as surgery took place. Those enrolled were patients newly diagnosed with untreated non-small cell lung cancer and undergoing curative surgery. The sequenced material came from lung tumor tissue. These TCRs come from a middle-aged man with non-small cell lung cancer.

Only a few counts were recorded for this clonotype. This CDR3 reads CSARDWDRGHYEAFF. CDR3 nucleotide sequence: TGCAGTGCTAGAGATTGGGACAGGGGACATTATGAAGCTTTCTTT. The chain uses TRBV20-1 and TRBJ1-1, with 10 bases identical to TRBD1. The CDR3 runs to 15 residues. In germline, CDR1 is DFQATT, CDR2 SNEGSKA (reference sequence). J gave up 7 bases and V 0 bases, and 8 bases lay outside the gene matches.

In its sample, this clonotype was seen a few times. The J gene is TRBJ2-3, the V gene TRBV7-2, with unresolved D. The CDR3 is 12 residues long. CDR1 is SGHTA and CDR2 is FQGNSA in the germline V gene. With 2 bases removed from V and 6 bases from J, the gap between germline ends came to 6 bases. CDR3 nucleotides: TGTGCCAGCAGCTTATACGGGGATACGCAGTATTTT. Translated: CASSLYGDTQYF. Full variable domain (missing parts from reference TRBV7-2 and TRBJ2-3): GAGVSQSPSNKVTEKGKDVELRCDPISGHTALYWYRQSLGQGLEFLIYFQGNSAPDKSGLPSDRFSAERTGGSVSTLTIQRTQQEDSAVYLCASSLYGDTQYFGPGTRLTVL.

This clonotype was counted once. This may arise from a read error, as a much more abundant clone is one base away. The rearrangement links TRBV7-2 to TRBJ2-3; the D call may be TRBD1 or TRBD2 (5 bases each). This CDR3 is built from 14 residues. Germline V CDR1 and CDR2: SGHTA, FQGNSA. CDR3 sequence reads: CSSRSGGAANTQYF. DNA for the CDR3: TGTTCCAGCAGAAGTGGGGGAGCTGCGAATACGCAGTATTTT.

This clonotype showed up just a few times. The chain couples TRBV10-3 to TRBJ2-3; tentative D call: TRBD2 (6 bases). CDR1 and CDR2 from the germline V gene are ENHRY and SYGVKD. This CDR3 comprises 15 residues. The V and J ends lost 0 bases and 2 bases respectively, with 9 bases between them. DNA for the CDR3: TGTGCCATCAGTGAGTCGGAGGGATCCACAGATACGCAGTATTTT. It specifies CAISESEGSTDTQYF.

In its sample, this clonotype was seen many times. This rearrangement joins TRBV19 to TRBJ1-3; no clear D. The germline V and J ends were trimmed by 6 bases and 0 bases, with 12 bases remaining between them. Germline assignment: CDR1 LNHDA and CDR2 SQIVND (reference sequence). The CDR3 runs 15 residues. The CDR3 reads CASRKDRYSGNTIYF. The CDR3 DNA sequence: TGTGCCAGTAGAAAGGACCGTTACTCTGGAAACACCATATATTTT.

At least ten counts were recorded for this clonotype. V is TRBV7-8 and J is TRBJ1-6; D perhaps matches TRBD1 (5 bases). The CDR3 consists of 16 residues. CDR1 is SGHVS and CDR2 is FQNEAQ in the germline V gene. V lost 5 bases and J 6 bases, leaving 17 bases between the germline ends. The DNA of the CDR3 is TGTGCCAGCAGCCCCCGGACAAGCTTGGGTAATTCACCCCTCCACTTT. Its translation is CASSPRTSLGNSPLHF. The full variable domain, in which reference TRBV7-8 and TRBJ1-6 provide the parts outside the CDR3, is GAGVSQSPRYKVAKRGQDVALRCDPISGHVSLFWYQQALGQGPEFLTYFQNEAQLDKSGLPSDRFFAERPEGSVSTLKIQRTQQEDSAVYLCASSPRTSLGNSPLHFGNGTRLTVT.

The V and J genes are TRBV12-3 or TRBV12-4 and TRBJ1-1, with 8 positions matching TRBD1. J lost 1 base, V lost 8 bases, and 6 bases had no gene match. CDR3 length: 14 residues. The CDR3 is CASGGTGWNTEAFF. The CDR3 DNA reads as TGTGCCAGCGGGGGGACAGGTTGGAACACTGAAGCTTTCTTT.

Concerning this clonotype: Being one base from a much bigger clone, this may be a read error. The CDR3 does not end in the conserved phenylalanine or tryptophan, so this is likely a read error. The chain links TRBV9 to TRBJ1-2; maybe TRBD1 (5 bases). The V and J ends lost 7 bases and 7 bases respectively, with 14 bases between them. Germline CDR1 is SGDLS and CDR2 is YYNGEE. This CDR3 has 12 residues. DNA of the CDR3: TGTGCCAGCCAAAGACTGGGGGGTGGCTACACCTTA. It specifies CASQRLGGGYTL.

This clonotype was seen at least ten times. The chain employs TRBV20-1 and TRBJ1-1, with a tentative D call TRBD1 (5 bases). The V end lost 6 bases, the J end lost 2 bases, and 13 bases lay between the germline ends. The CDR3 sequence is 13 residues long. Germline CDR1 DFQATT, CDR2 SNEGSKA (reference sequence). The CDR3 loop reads CSASPTGNTEAFF. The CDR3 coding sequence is TGCAGTGCATCGCCTACAGGAAACACTGAAGCTTTCTTT.

CDR3 nucleotides: TGTGCCACCAGTGAAACTCGAGGGGGGGGAGTCTCTGGGGCCAACGTCCTGACTTTC. Its protein is CATSETRGGGVSGANVLTF. The gene calls are TRBV24-1 and TRBJ2-6; perhaps TRBD2 as D (7 bases). The CDR3 contains 19 residues. CDR1 and CDR2 (germline): KGHDR, SFDVKD. Trimming left V 4 bases short and J 0 bases short, with 18 bases between.

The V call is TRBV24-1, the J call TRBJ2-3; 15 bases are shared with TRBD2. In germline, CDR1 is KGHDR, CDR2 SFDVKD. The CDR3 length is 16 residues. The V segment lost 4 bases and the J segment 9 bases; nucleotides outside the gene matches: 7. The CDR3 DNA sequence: TGTGCCACCAGTGACGGACTAGCGGGAGGGCCCGCGACGCAGTATTTT. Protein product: CATSDGLAGGPATQYF.

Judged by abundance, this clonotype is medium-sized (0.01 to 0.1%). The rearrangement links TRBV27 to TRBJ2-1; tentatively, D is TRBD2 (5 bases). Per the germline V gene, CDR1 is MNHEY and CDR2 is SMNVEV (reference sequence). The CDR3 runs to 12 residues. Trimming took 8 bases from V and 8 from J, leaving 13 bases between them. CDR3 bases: TGTGCCAGCGGACTGTCCTGGGATGAGCAGTTCTTC. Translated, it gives CASGLSWDEQFF.

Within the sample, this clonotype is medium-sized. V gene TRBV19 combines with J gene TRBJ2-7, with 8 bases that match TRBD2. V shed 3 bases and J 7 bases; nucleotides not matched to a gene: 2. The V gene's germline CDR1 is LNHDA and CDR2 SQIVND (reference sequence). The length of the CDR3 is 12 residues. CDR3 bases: TGTGCCAGTAGTATTCGGGGGGGGGAGCAGTACTTC. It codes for CASSIRGGEQYF.

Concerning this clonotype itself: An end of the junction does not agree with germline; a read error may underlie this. The CDR3 region is CASSPLTSGAPSSYEEYF. The CDR3 region has the DNA TGTGCCAGCAGCCCCTTAACTAGCGGAGCCCCAAGCTCCTACGAGGAGTACTTC. V is TRBV6-1 and J is TRBJ2-7; 8 bases are a match to TRBD2. This CDR3 has 18 residues. Looked up from germline, CDR1 is MNHNS and CDR2 is SASEGT.

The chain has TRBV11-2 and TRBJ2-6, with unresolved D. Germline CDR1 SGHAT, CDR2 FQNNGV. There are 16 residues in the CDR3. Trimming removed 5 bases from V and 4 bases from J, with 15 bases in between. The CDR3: CASSRWASSGANVLTF. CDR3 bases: TGTGCCAGCAGCAGGTGGGCCTCCTCCGGGGCCAACGTCCTGACTTTC.

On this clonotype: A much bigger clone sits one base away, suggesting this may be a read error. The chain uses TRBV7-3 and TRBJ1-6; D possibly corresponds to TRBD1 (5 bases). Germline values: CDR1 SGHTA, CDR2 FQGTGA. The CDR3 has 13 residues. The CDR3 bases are TGTGCCATCAGCTCAGACAGTGATTCACCCCTCCACTTT. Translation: CAISSDSDSPLHF.

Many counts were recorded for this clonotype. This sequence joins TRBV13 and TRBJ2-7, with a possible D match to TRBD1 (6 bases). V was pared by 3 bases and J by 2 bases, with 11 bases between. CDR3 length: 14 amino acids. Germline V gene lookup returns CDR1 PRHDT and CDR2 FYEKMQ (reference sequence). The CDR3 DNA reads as TGTGCCAGCAGCTTCTGGGGGACAACCTACGAGCAGTACTTC. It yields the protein CASSFWGTTYEQYF. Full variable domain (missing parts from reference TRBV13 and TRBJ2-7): AAGVIQSPRHLIKEKRETATLKCYPIPRHDTVYWYQQGPGQDPQFLISFYEKMQSDKGSIPDRFSAQQFSDYHSELNMSSLELGDSALYFCASSFWGTTYEQYFGPGTRLTVT.

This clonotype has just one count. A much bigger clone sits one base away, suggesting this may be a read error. The CDR3 DNA sequence: TGTGCCAGCAGTGACGGCCAGGTCTATGAGCAGTCCTTC. As protein: CASSDGQVYEQSF. V and J are TRBV2 and TRBJ2-1; D remains unclear. The CDR3 has 13 residues. Germline CDR1 SNHLY, CDR2 FYNNEI.

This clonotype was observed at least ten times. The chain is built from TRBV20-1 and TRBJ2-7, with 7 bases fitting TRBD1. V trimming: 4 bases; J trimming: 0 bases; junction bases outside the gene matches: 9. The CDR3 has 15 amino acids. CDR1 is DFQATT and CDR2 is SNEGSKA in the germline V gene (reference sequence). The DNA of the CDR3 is TGCAGTGCTAATTCAAGACAGGGCCACTCCTACGAGCAGTACTTC. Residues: CSANSRQGHSYEQYF.

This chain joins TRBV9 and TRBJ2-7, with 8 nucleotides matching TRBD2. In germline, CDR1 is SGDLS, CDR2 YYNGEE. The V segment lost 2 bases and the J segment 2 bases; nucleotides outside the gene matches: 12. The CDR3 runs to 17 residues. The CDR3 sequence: CASSVAAGGPLTYEQYF. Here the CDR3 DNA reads TGTGCCAGCAGCGTGGCCGCGGGAGGTCCCCTAACCTACGAGCAGTACTTC.

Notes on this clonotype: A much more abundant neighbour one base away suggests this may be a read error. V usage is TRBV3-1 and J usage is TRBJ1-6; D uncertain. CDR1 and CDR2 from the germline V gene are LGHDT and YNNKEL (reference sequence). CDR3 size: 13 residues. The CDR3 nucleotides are TGTGCCAACAGCCAGTCACAGCAGAGCAGCGTCCACTTT. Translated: CANSQSQQSSVHF.

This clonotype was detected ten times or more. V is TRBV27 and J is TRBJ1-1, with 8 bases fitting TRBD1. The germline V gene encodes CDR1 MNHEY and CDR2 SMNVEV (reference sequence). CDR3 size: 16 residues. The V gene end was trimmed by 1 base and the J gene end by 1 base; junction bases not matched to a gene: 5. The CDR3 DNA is TGTGCCAGCAGTTTATTCCAGGGGGCGGCGAACACTGAAGCTTTCTTT. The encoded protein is CASSLFQGAANTEAFF.

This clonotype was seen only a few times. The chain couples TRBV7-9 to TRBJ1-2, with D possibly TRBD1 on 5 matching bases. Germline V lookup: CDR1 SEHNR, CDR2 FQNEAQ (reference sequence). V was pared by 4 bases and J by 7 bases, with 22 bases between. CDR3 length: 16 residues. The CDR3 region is CASSSFLGREGSGYTF. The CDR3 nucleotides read TGTGCCAGCAGCTCCTTCCTTGGCAGGGAGGGTTCTGGCTACACCTTC.

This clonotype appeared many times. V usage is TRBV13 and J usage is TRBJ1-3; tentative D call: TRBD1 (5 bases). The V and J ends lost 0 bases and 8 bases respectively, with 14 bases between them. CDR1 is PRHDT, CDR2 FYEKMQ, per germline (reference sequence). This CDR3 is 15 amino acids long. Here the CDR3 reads CASSLGAGSGDTIYF. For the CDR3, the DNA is TGTGCCAGCAGCTTAGGAGCGGGGTCGGGGGACACCATATATTTT. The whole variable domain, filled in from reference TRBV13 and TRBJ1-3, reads AAGVIQSPRHLIKEKRETATLKCYPIPRHDTVYWYQQGPGQDPQFLISFYEKMQSDKGSIPDRFSAQQFSDYHSELNMSSLELGDSALYFCASSLGAGSGDTIYFGEGSWLTVV.

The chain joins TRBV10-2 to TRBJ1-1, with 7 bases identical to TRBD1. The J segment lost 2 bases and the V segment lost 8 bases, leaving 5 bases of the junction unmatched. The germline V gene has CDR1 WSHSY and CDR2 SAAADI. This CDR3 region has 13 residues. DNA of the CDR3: TGCGCCAGCCGTACAGGGGATAACACTGAAGCTTTCTTT. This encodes CASRTGDNTEAFF.

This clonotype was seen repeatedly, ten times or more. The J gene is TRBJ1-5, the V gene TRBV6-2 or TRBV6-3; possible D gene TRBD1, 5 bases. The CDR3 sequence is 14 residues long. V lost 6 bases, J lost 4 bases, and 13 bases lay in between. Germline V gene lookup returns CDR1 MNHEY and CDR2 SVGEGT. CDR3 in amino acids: CASSPGTENQPQHF. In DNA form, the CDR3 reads TGTGCCAGCAGCCCCGGGACCGAGAATCAGCCCCAGCATTTT.

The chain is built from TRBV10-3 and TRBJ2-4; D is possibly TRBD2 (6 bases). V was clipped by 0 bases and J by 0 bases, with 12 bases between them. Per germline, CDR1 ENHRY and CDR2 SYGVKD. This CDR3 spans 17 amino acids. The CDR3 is CAISESGGDVAKNIQYF. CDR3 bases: TGTGCCATCAGTGAGTCTGGAGGGGATGTAGCCAAAAACATTCAGTACTTC.

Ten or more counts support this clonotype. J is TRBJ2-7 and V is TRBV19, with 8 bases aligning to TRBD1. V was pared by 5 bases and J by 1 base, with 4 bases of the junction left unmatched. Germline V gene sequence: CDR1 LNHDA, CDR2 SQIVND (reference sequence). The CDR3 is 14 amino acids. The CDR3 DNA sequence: TGTGCCAGTAGTCCGGGGACAGGTTCCTACGAGCAGTACTTC. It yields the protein CASSPGTGSYEQYF.

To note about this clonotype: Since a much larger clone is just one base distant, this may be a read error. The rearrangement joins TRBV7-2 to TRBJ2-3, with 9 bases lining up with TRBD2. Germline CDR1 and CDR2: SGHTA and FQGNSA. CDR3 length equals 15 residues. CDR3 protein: CASSLRGGAGDTHYF. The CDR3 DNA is TGTGCCAGCAGCTTGCGCGGGGGGGCAGGGGATACGCATTATTTT.

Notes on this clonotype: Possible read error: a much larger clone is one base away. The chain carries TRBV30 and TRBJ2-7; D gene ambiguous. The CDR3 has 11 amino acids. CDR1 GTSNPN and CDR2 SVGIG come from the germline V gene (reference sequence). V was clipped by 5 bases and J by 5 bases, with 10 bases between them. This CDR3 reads CAWGKSHEQYF. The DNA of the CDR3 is TGTGCCTGGGGGAAATCCCACGAGCAGTACTTC.